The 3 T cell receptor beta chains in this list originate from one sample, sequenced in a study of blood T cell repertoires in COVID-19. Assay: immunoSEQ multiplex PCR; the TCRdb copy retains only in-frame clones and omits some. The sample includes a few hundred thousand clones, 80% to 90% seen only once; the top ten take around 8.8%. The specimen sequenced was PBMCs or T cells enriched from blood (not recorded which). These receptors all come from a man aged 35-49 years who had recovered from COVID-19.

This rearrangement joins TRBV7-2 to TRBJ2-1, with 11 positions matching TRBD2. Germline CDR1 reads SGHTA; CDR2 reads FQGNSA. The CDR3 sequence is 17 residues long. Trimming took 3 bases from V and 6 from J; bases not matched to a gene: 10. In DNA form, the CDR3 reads TGTGCCAGCAGCTTCAGGGGGCTAGCGGGGGGATCCAATGAGCAGTTCTTC. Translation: CASSFRGLAGGSNEQFF.

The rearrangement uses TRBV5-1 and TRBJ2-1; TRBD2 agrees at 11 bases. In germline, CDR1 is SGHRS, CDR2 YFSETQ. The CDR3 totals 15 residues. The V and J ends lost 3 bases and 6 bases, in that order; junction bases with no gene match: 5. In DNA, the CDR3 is TGCGCCAGCAGCTCCGGGACTAGCGGAGTCAATGAGCAGTTCTTC. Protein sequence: CASSSGTSGVNEQFF.

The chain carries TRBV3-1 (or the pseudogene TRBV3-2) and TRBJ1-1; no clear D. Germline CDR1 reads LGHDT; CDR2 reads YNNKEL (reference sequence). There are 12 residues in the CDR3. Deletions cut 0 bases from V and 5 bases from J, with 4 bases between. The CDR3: CASSQDTTEAFF. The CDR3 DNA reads TGTGCCAGCAGCCAAGATACTACTGAAGCTTTCTTT.